These T cell receptor beta chains were read from a single sample in a study of technical replicates of blood from a few donors. Produced via immunoSEQ multiplex PCR; TCRdb's table is partial and in-frame only. The data hold 72,000 or so clones, with around 92% observed a single time. Sequencing used T cells isolated from PBMCs. These TCRs come from a human donor in good health. Each CDR3 is given with its conserved first and last residue. D genes are given only for firm matches. Only some rows state a clone size, as once, few, many or a class for expanded clones.

v_gene,abundance,j_gene,d_gene,CDR3nt,CDR3aa
TRBV19,NA,TRBJ2-5,NA,TGTGCCAGTAGTACACTGGAGGAGACCCAGTACTTC,CASSTLEETQYF
TRBV7-2,NA,TRBJ2-7,TRBD2,TGTGCCAGCAGCTCCACTAGCGCGACCTACGAGCAGTACTTC,CASSSTSATYEQYF
TRBV6-1,NA,TRBJ1-1,NA,TGTGCCAGCAGTAGGCAGGTGAACACTGAAGCTTTCTTT,CASSRQVNTEAFF
TRBV2,NA,TRBJ1-1,NA,TGTGCCAGCAGTGTGCAGGGGTCCTACTTGGGCACTGAAGCTTTCTTT,CASSVQGSYLGTEAFF
TRBV19,NA,TRBJ2-1,NA,TGTGCCAGTAGTACCCTAATTACTAGTGTACCCTACAATGAGCAGTTCTTC,CASSTLITSVPYNEQFF
TRBV7-8,NA,TRBJ2-1,NA,TGTGCCAGCAGCTTAGGCATGCGGGGCACCTCCTACAATGAGCAGTTCTTC,CASSLGMRGTSYNEQFF
TRBV5-5,NA,TRBJ1-1,NA,TGTGCCAGCAGCTTCATGACAGGAATGAACACTGAAGCTTTCTTT,CASSFMTGMNTEAFF
TRBV7-8,NA,TRBJ1-1,TRBD1,TGTGCCAGCAGCCCCCGGGACAGGGCGTGGGACACTGAAGCTTTCTTT,CASSPRDRAWDTEAFF
TRBV6-1,NA,TRBJ2-7,NA,TGTGCCAGCAGCATTCAAGCGTATCTCTACGAGCAGTACTTC,CASSIQAYLYEQYF
TRBV2,NA,TRBJ2-7,NA,TGTGCCAGCAGTCCGTCCTACGAGCAGTACTTC,CASSPSYEQYF
TRBV9,NA,TRBJ2-1,NA,TGTGCCAGCAGCGCATTCGGGAGTGATTACAATGAGCAGTTCTTC,CASSAFGSDYNEQFF
TRBV4-3,NA,TRBJ2-1,TRBD2,TGCGCCAGCAGCCGAGCGGGAGTCGGGGGGAATGAGCAGTTCTTC,CASSRAGVGGNEQFF
TRBV27,NA,TRBJ2-3,TRBD2,TGTGCCAGCAGTTTAGGAGGACTAGCGTTCCCAGATACGCAGTATTTT,CASSLGGLAFPDTQYF
TRBV7-2,NA,TRBJ2-1,TRBD2,TGTGCCAGCAGCTACGGGACTAGCGGGAGGAATGAGCAGTTCTTC,CASSYGTSGRNEQFF
TRBV30,NA,TRBJ2-3,NA,TGTGCCTGGATCCCAGGGAGCACAGATACGCAGTATTTT,CAWIPGSTDTQYF
TRBV19,NA,TRBJ2-7,TRBD1,TGTGCCAGCACAGGGGGCTCCTACGAGCAGTACTTC,CASTGGSYEQYF
TRBV28,NA,TRBJ2-7,TRBD2,TGTGCCAGCAGTTTACTCATTTTAACTAGCGGGGACGAGCAGTACTTC,CASSLLILTSGDEQYF
TRBV9,few,TRBJ1-5,NA,TGTGCCAGCAGCGAGGAGGGTAGCAATCAGCCCCAGCATTTT,CASSEEGSNQPQHF
TRBV2,NA,TRBJ1-5,NA,TGTGCCAGTAAAACCCCCAGGAATAGCAATCAGCCCCAGCATTTT,CASKTPRNSNQPQHF
TRBV5-1,NA,TRBJ2-5,NA,TGCGCCAGCAGCCGCCGAAATTTTCGGGAGCAAGAGACCCAGTACTTC,CASSRRNFREQETQYF
TRBV6-5,NA,TRBJ2-2,TRBD2,TGTGCCTCTCTAGCGGGAGGCACCGGGGAGCTGTTTTTT,CASLAGGTGELFF
TRBV6-1,NA,TRBJ1-1,NA,TGTGCCAGCAGTGAACACCGGGATGGCACTGAAGCTTTCTTT,CASSEHRDGTEAFF
TRBV9,NA,TRBJ2-7,NA,TGTGCCAGCAGCGTAGCTCCCAGCGGTCCAACCTACGAGCAGTACTTC,CASSVAPSGPTYEQYF
TRBV27,NA,TRBJ2-2,NA,TGTGCCAGCAGTTTATACCCCACAGGGTACACCGGGGAGCTGTTTTTT,CASSLYPTGYTGELFF
TRBV4-1,NA,TRBJ2-6,NA,TGCGCCAGCAGCCAAGAGCGAGGCTCTGGGGCCAACGTCCTGACTTTC,CASSQERGSGANVLTF
TRBV25-1,NA,TRBJ2-3,TRBD2,TGTGCCAGCAGTCCCCCTAGCGGGATCACAGATACGCAGTATTTT,CASSPPSGITDTQYF
TRBV7-9,NA,TRBJ2-7,NA,TGTGCCAGCCGCGGGCAGGGGAGAGAGCAGTACTTC,CASRGQGREQYF
TRBV19,NA,TRBJ1-5,TRBD1,TGTGCCAGTAGAAATAGGGCAGGGGGGCAGCCCCAGCATTTT,CASRNRAGGQPQHF
TRBV7-3,NA,TRBJ2-2,TRBD1,TGTGCCAGCAGCGACCGACAGGGCACCACCGGGGAGCTGTTTTTT,CASSDRQGTTGELFF
TRBV4-3,NA,TRBJ2-7,NA,TGCGCCAGCAGCCAGGGTAGTTACGGAGGCGAGCAGTACTTC,CASSQGSYGGEQYF
TRBV18,NA,TRBJ2-2,NA,TGTGCCAGCCGATCTAGCGATAACGGGGAGCTGTTTTTT,CASRSSDNGELFF
TRBV19,few,TRBJ2-3,NA,TGTGCCAGTAGTAGGCTCAAAGGCACAGATACGCAGTATTTT,CASSRLKGTDTQYF
TRBV5-1,NA,TRBJ2-1,NA,TGCGCCAGCAGCTTAAACAGGGAGATCAATGAGCAGTTCTTC,CASSLNREINEQFF
TRBV25-1,NA,TRBJ2-2,NA,TGTGCCAGCAGTGAATTGCGGTTTCACGCGAACACCGGGGAGCTGTTTTTT,CASSELRFHANTGELFF
TRBV7-2,NA,TRBJ1-2,TRBD1,TGTGCCAGCAGCAATCGGACAGGGGGGGATAACTATGGCTACACCTTC,CASSNRTGGDNYGYTF
TRBV11-1,NA,TRBJ1-1,NA,TGTGCCAGCAGCTTAAACCAGGGGTATACTGAAGCTTTCTTT,CASSLNQGYTEAFF
TRBV6-6,NA,TRBJ1-2,NA,TGTGCCAGCAGTCCGGGACATCAGAGGGATGGCTACACCTTC,CASSPGHQRDGYTF
TRBV11-3,NA,TRBJ1-4,TRBD1,TGTGCCAGCAGCCACGACAGGGAAGTTAAAAAACTGTTTTTT,CASSHDREVKKLFF
TRBV4-1,NA,TRBJ2-7,TRBD2,TGCGCCAGCAGCCCGACTAGCGGTCTCTCCTACGAGCAGTACTTC,CASSPTSGLSYEQYF
TRBV4-2,NA,TRBJ1-1,TRBD1,TGTGCCAGCAGCCCCGGACAGGGGGAGTCGAGCACTGAAGCTTTCTTT,CASSPGQGESSTEAFF
TRBV5-1,NA,TRBJ1-1,TRBD1,TGCGCCAGCAGCTTAAAACCGGGACAGGGGGCAGCCTTGGCTTTCTTT,CASSLKPGQGAALAFF
TRBV11-3,NA,TRBJ1-2,NA,TGTGCCAGCCAAGACGGGAGTACCTATGGCTACACCTTC,CASQDGSTYGYTF
TRBV16,few,TRBJ1-1,NA,TGTGCCAGCAGCCAATCCCAGAACACTGAAGCTTTCTTT,CASSQSQNTEAFF
TRBV29-1,once,TRBJ1-2,NA,TGCAGCGTTTCGAGTATGAGTCGTGGCTACACCTTC,CSVSSMSRGYTF
TRBV4-1,NA,TRBJ2-1,TRBD2,TGCGCCAGCAGCCACAGACTAGCGGGAGGCTCTGGGTCCTACAATGAGCAGTTCTTC,CASSHRLAGGSGSYNEQFF
TRBV27,NA,TRBJ2-1,NA,TGTGCCAGCAGTTCTCCCCTCTATAAGGGAGTGTACAATGAGCAGTTCTTC,CASSSPLYKGVYNEQFF
TRBV10-3,NA,TRBJ2-1,NA,TGTGCCAGCGCTAGCGTAGCCCTTAATGAGCAGTTCTTC,CASASVALNEQFF
TRBV4-1,once,TRBJ2-3,TRBD1,TGCGCCAGCAGCCAAATCCTAGGGACAGGAAGCACAGATACGCAGTATTTT,CASSQILGTGSTDTQYF
TRBV9,NA,TRBJ1-3,NA,TGTGCCAGCAGCGTAAACCCCCGGGTCCCCTTCTCTGGAAACACCATATATTTT,CASSVNPRVPFSGNTIYF
TRBV5-4,NA,TRBJ2-1,NA,TGTGCCAGCACCCCAGGACTGCTCAACAATGAGCAGTTCTTC,CASTPGLLNNEQFF
TRBV4-1,NA,TRBJ1-1,NA,TGCGCCAGCAGCCATCAGGGAGGGATGAACACTGAAGCTTTCTTT,CASSHQGGMNTEAFF
TRBV11-3,NA,TRBJ1-1,NA,TGTGCCAGCAGCTTATATCCAGGGCAAGCTTTCTTT,CASSLYPGQAFF
TRBV6-1,NA,TRBJ2-2,NA,TGTGCCAGCAGTGAACGGAGGACCGGGGAGCTGTTTTTT,CASSERRTGELFF
TRBV19,NA,TRBJ1-1,NA,TGTGCCAGTAGTATAGATGATATTAGAGGCACTGAAGCTTTCTTT,CASSIDDIRGTEAFF
TRBV10-2,NA,TRBJ1-2,TRBD1,TGCGCCAGCAGACGGACAGGGGTGTTCTATGGCTACACCTTC,CASRRTGVFYGYTF